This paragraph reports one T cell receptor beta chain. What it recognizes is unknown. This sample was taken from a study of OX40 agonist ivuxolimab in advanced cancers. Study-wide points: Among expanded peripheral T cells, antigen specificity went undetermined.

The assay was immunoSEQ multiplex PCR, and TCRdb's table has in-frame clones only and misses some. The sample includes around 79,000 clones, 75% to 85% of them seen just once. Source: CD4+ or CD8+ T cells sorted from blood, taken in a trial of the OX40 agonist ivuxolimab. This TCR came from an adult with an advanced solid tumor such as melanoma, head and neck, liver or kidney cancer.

CDR3 amino acids: CASSRREGRGANTEAFF. In nucleotides, the CDR3 is TGTGCCAGCAGCCGGCGGGAAGGCAGGGGGGCGAACACTGAAGCTTTCTTT. V is TRBV7-9 and J is TRBJ1-1; 7 bases fit TRBD1. Per the germline V gene, CDR1 is SEHNR and CDR2 is FQNEAQ (reference sequence). The CDR3 sequence is 17 residues long. V lost 5 bases to trimming and J lost 1 base; unmatched junction nucleotides: 13.